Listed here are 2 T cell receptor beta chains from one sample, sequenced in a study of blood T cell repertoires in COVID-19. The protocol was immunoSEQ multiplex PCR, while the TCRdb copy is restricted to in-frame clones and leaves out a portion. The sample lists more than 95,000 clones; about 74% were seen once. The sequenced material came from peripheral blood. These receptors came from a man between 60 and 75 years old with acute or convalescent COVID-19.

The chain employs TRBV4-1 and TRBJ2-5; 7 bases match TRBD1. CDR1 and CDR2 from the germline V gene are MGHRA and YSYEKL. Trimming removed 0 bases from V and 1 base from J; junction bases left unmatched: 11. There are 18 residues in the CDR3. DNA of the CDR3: TGCGCCAGCAGCCAAGATTCCCGTAGGGGGCGTCTCCAAGAGACCCAGTACTTC. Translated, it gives CASSQDSRRGRLQETQYF.

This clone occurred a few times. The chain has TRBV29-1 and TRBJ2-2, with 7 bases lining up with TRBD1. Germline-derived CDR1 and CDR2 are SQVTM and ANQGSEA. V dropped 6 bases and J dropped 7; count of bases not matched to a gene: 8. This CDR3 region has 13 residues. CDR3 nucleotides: TGCAGCGTGTCCAAGGGGGCAGTCGGGGAGCTGTTTTTT. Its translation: CSVSKGAVGELFF.